This T cell receptor beta chain was profiled in a study of blood T cell repertoires in COVID-19. Authors' methods: For nucleated cells, counts were estimated from reference gene primer amplification. Repertoires were generated with immunoSEQ multiplex PCR, while TCRdb's copy carries only in-frame clones and drops some. V and J calls and clone size are those listed in that table; D and trimming were worked out from the DNA. There are some 160,000 clones in the sample; around nine tenths occur only once, and around a tenth lies in the top ten. This CDR3 comprises 15 residues. V was shortened by 5 bases and J by 0 bases, with 14 bases between the two germline ends. Germline-derived CDR1 and CDR2 are SEHNR and FQNEAQ (reference sequence). As to this clone: Distinct nucleotide sequences in the sample also encode this CDR3.

The source of this sequence is a woman in her 70s with COVID-19, enrolled during active disease. The rearrangement links TRBV7-9 to TRBJ2-7; D might be TRBD1 (5 bases). Material for sequencing was peripheral blood. The chain's CDR3 is CASSPTLGDSYEQYF. The DNA for the CDR3 is TGTGCCAGCAGCCCCACGCTAGGGGACTCCTACGAGCAGTACTTC.